This TCR beta chain was sequenced for a study of T cells in Graves' hyperthyroidism and ophthalmopathy. This clonotype has a single count. What it binds is unknown. Sequence at one end of the junction differs from germline and may be a read error. Amplification targeted TCR beta CDR3 regions from RNA transcripts. A set of HTBI primers served as the primers for a first-round RT-PCR of the TCR CDR3. MiXCR, applied by TCRdb to the multiplex PCR reads, yields one record per CDR3 protein. The sample lists hundreds of thousands of distinct CDR3 sequences, more than 15% occurring once. The germline V gene encodes CDR1 MRHNA and CDR2 SNTAGT. This CDR3 region has 14 residues. Study results and limitations: Blood also carried most thyroid clonotypes expanded above 0.001.

The authors obtained PBMCs from 10 ml of fresh peripheral blood. This receptor was taken from a young woman with Graves' hyperthyroidism. Sequencing was done on a sample of blood. The chain couples TRBV6-4 to TRBJ2-2; 10 bases match TRBD2. CDR3 in DNA: TGTGCCGGCAGTGAGCGGGGGGGCACCGGGGAGCTGTTTTTT. Translation: CAGSERGGTGELFF.